This T cell receptor (beta chain) was sequenced for a study of Graves' ophthalmopathy and Graves' hyperthyroidism. Trimming cost V 6 bases and J 2 bases, with 13 bases left between them. Per the germline V gene, CDR1 is DFQATT and CDR2 is SNEGSKA (reference sequence). The CDR3 totals 14 residues. Investigators amplified TCR beta CDR3 regions from RNA transcripts. Second-round multiplex PCR followed a first-round RT-PCR using HTBI primers. TCRdb re-called the multiplex PCR reads through MiXCR, storing one row per CDR3 protein. Among hundreds of thousands of distinct CDR3 sequences listed, around a fifth were seen once. This clonotype has a count of ten or more.

This chain joins TRBV20-1 and TRBJ2-2; D unclear. The clonotype comes from a young woman with stable Graves' hyperthyroidism. Material for sequencing was peripheral blood. The CDR3 region has the DNA TGCAGTGCCCCCTTGGGCGGAAACACCGGGGAGCTGTTTTTT. Translated: CSAPLGGNTGELFF.